The clone carrying this T cell receptor beta chain was detected a few times. The antigen is not known. The source of the sample is a study of cytomegalovirus exposure and HLA in healthy donors. Findings and caveats of the study: CMV serostatus stood as the only immune exposure information on hand. High sensitivity and specificity were reportedly achieved when the classifier diagnosed cytomegalovirus status. Across donors, presence/absence analyses took sequencing depth to be roughly uniform. One later analysis reportedly identified an Asian-associated ancestry cluster that showed fewer N-insertions than the approximately 600-donor mean.

13 Jbeta primers and 60 Vbeta primers were used for the PCR. Profiling relied on immunoSEQ multiplex PCR, and the TCRdb table lists in-frame clones only, not all of them. Counted here are 150,000 to 200,000 clones, roughly 82% occurring once; the ten biggest clones make up roughly 1.7%. The clonotype originates from a woman between 25 and 40 years old in good health and CMV-seronegative. The sequenced sample was PBMCs.

The CDR3: CASSRGLASNNEQFF. The CDR3 DNA follows: TGTGCCAGCAGCCGCGGGTTGGCTAGCAACAATGAGCAGTTCTTC. This chain uses TRBV4-2 with TRBJ2-1; possibly TRBD2 for D (5 bases). Trimming took 4 bases from V and 5 from J, leaving 15 bases between them. Looked up from germline, CDR1 is LGHNA and CDR2 is YNFKEQ. The CDR3 length is 15 residues.